These T cell receptor beta chains were read from a single sample in a study of T cells in localized non-small cell lung cancer. The table came from immunoSEQ multiplex PCR; TCRdb's copy has only in-frame clones and leaves some out. The sample gives 19,000 or so clones, 70% to 90% of which show up once; 30% is in the top ten. Material: peripheral blood mononuclear cells, obtained before any cancer treatment. The receptors come from a male donor older than 55 with stage II lung adenocarcinoma. Both conserved end residues are part of each CDR3. A D gene is named only where the DNA matches it firmly. Only some rows state a clone size, as once, few, many or a class for expanded clones.

J: TRBJ1-5
V: TRBV5-5
size: NA
D: NA
DNA: TGTGCCAGCAGCCCAGATTTAAATCAGCCCCAGCATTTT
CDR3: CASSPDLNQPQHF

J: TRBJ2-5
V: TRBV6-6
size: NA
D: TRBD2
DNA: TGTGCCAGCACGATCGGGAGGGCCCGGGAGACCCAGTACTTC
CDR3: CASTIGRARETQYF

J: TRBJ2-7
V: TRBV7-9
size: NA
D: NA
DNA: TGTGCCAGCAGCCAAGTTGGACGGTGGGAGGACTACGAGCAGTACTTC
CDR3: CASSQVGRWEDYEQYF

J: TRBJ1-3
V: TRBV11-2
size: once
D: NA
DNA: TGTGCCAGCAGCTTATCTGATAACGGAAACACCATATATTTT
CDR3: CASSLSDNGNTIYF

J: TRBJ1-2
V: TRBV7-9
size: NA
D: NA
DNA: TGTGCCAGCAGCCGAGGGACAATTAACTATGGCTACACCTTC
CDR3: CASSRGTINYGYTF

J: TRBJ2-7
V: TRBV28
size: NA
D: NA
DNA: TGTGCCAGCAGTTCCCTTGGGGGAGTAGGTTCCTACGAGCAGTACTTC
CDR3: CASSSLGGVGSYEQYF

J: TRBJ1-1
V: TRBV29-1
size: NA
D: NA
DNA: TGCAGCGCCTCCCCGGGAGACAACACTGAAGCTTTCTTT
CDR3: CSASPGDNTEAFF

J: TRBJ1-2
V: TRBV5-1
size: NA
D: NA
DNA: TGCGCCAGCAGGTACTCCAACTATGGCTACACCTTC
CDR3: CASRYSNYGYTF

J: TRBJ2-3
V: TRBV29-1
size: NA
D: NA
DNA: TGCAGCTCCCGAGCAGGCACAGATACGCAGTATTTT
CDR3: CSSRAGTDTQYF

J: TRBJ1-6
V: TRBV6-5
size: NA
D: TRBD1
DNA: TGTGCCAGCTCGAGAGCCGGACAGGGTGATTCACCCCTCCACTTT
CDR3: CASSRAGQGDSPLHF

J: TRBJ2-1
V: TRBV7-2
size: NA
D: NA
DNA: TGTGCCAGCAGCCCCATAGTGTACAATGAGCAGTTCTTC
CDR3: CASSPIVYNEQFF

J: TRBJ1-3
V: TRBV6-5
size: NA
D: NA
DNA: TGTGCCAGCAGTTACTCTCTAGAGTTATACACCATATATTTT
CDR3: CASSYSLELYTIYF

J: TRBJ2-2
V: TRBV28
size: NA
D: NA
DNA: TGTGCCAGCAGTTTATGGGCTGGGGCCGGGGAGCTGTTTTTT
CDR3: CASSLWAGAGELFF

J: TRBJ2-7
V: TRBV27
size: NA
D: NA
DNA: TGTGCCAGCAGTTGGCAGGGTAGGGGCTACGAGCAGTACTTC
CDR3: CASSWQGRGYEQYF

J: TRBJ2-6
V: TRBV6-1
size: NA
D: NA
DNA: TGTGCCAGCAGAGGATCAGGGGCCAACGTCCTGACTTTC
CDR3: CASRGSGANVLTF

J: TRBJ2-3
V: TRBV5-1
size: NA
D: TRBD2
DNA: TGCGCCAGCAGCTTTACCGCGCCGGGCGGGGGGAGCACAGATACGCAGTATTTT
CDR3: CASSFTAPGGGSTDTQYF

J: TRBJ2-3
V: TRBV28
size: NA
D: NA
DNA: TGTGCCAGCAGTTTACGTGACAGCACAGATACGCAGTATTTT
CDR3: CASSLRDSTDTQYF

J: TRBJ2-7
V: TRBV29-1
size: NA
D: TRBD2
DNA: TGCAGCGTCGCTTCCGGGACTAGCGGGAACGAGCAGTACTTC
CDR3: CSVASGTSGNEQYF

J: TRBJ1-2
V: TRBV7-4
size: NA
D: TRBD1
DNA: TGTGCCAGCAGCTTAGGGGAGGACAGGGACTATGGCTACACCTTC
CDR3: CASSLGEDRDYGYTF

J: TRBJ2-7
V: TRBV6-6
size: NA
D: NA
DNA: TGTGCCACCTCGCGGGGCTCCAAGAACGAGCAGTACTTC
CDR3: CATSRGSKNEQYF

J: TRBJ2-1
V: TRBV5-1
size: NA
D: NA
DNA: TGCGCCAGCAGCTTGGTGCGGGATGCCTACAATGAGCAGTTCTTC
CDR3: CASSLVRDAYNEQFF

J: TRBJ2-3
V: TRBV19
size: NA
D: TRBD2
DNA: TGTGCCAGTAGACTAGCGGGATTCCTAACAGATACGCAGTATTTT
CDR3: CASRLAGFLTDTQYF

J: TRBJ2-5
V: TRBV14
size: once
D: NA
DNA: TGTGCCAGCAGCCCAGGCGGGACCCAGTACTTC
CDR3: CASSPGGTQYF

J: TRBJ2-7
V: TRBV7-2
size: medium-sized
D: NA
DNA: TGTGCCAGCAGCTTAGGCCTTTCCTCCTACGAGCAGTACTTC
CDR3: CASSLGLSSYEQYF

J: TRBJ1-1
V: TRBV6-4
size: NA
D: TRBD1
DNA: TGTGCCAGCAGACATACAGGGGCTAACACTGAAGCTTTCTTT
CDR3: CASRHTGANTEAFF

J: TRBJ2-7
V: TRBV4-1
size: NA
D: TRBD1
DNA: TGCGCCAGCAGCCAGGGGGACAGGGGAGGGTACGAGCAGTACTTC
CDR3: CASSQGDRGGYEQYF

J: TRBJ2-2
V: TRBV7-9
size: NA
D: NA
DNA: TGTGCCAGCACCCCGTTCGTGGTACTCGGAACAGGGAACACCGGGGAGCTGTTTTTT
CDR3: CASTPFVVLGTGNTGELFF

J: TRBJ1-2
V: TRBV6-6
size: NA
D: NA
DNA: TGTGCCAGCACCACCCGCTCCCTCTATGGCTACACCTTC
CDR3: CASTTRSLYGYTF

J: TRBJ2-7
V: TRBV7-6
size: NA
D: TRBD1
DNA: TGTGCCAGCAGCTGGGACAGATACTACGAGCAGTACTTC
CDR3: CASSWDRYYEQYF

J: TRBJ2-7
V: TRBV2
size: once
D: TRBD1
DNA: TGTGCCAGCAGTACAGGGGACGAAGACTACGAGCAGTACTTC
CDR3: CASSTGDEDYEQYF

J: TRBJ1-2
V: TRBV19
size: NA
D: NA
DNA: TGTGCCAGTAGTCCAGGGACGTCGAACTATGGCTACACCTTC
CDR3: CASSPGTSNYGYTF

J: TRBJ2-5
V: TRBV2
size: NA
D: TRBD2
DNA: TGTGCCAGCACGGGAGGGGAGCAAGAGACCCAGTACTTC
CDR3: CASTGGEQETQYF

J: TRBJ2-3
V: TRBV7-6
size: NA
D: TRBD2
DNA: TGTGCCAGCAGCCCTCGGCGGGGGAGTAAGACAGATACGCAGTATTTT
CDR3: CASSPRRGSKTDTQYF

J: TRBJ2-1
V: TRBV11-2
size: NA
D: NA
DNA: TGTGCCAGCAGCTTAGATCGGGGTAATGAGCAGTTCTTC
CDR3: CASSLDRGNEQFF

J: TRBJ2-3
V: TRBV28
size: NA
D: TRBD2
DNA: TGTGCCAGCAGTTTATTTTTCCTAGCGGGAGTTGGCACAGATACGCAGTATTTT
CDR3: CASSLFFLAGVGTDTQYF

J: TRBJ2-5
V: TRBV27
size: few
D: NA
DNA: TGTGCCAGCAGTTTATATCAGGGAATGGAGACCCAGTACTTC
CDR3: CASSLYQGMETQYF

J: TRBJ2-1
V: TRBV30
size: NA
D: TRBD2
DNA: TGTGCCTGGAGGGGGGGACTAGCGCTAGACAATGAGCAGTTCTTC
CDR3: CAWRGGLALDNEQFF